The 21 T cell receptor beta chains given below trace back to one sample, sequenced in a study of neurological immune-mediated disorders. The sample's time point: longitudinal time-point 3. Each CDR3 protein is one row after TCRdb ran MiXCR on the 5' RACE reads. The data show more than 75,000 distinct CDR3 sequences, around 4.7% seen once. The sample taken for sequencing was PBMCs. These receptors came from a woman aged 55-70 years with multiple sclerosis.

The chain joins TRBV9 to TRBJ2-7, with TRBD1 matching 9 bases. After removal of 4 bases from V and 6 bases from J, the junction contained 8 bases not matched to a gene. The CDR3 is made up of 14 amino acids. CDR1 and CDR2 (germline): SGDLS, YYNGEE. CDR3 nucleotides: TGTGCCAGCAGCATCCGGGACAGGGCGGGCGAGCAGTACTTC. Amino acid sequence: CASSIRDRAGEQYF.

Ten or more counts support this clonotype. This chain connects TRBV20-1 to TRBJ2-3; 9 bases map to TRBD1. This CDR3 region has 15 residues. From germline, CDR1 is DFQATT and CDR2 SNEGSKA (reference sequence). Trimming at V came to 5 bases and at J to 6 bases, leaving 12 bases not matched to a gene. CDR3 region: CSAYQPGQGSDTQYF. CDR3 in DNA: TGCAGTGCTTACCAACCGGGACAGGGTTCCGATACGCAGTATTTT.

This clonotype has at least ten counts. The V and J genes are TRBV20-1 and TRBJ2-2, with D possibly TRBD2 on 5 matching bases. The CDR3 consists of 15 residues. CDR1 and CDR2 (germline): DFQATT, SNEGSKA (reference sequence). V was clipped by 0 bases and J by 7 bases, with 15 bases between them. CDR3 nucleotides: TGCAGTGCTAGAGAAGGAGGTCCGCGCCTCGGGGAGCTGTTTTTT. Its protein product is CSAREGGPRLGELFF.

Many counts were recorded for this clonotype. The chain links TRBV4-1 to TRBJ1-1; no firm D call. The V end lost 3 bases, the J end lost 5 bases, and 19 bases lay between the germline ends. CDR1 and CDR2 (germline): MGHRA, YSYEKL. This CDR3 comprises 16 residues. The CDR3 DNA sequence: TGCGCCAGCAGCCAGTTTTCCGCCACCCCGGGGACTGAAGCTTTCTTT. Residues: CASSQFSATPGTEAFF.

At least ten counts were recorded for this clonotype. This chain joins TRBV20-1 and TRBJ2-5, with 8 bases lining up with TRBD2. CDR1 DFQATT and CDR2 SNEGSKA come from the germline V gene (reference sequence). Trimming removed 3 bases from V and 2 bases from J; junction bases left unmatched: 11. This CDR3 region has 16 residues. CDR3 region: CSASRAAGGGQETQYF. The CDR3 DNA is TGCAGTGCTAGTAGAGCCGCCGGGGGGGGGCAAGAGACCCAGTACTTC.

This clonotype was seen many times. As DNA, the CDR3 is TGCAGTGCTAGCCCCGGGGCAGTCAGGAATTCACCCCTCCACTTT. The encoded protein is CSASPGAVRNSPLHF. The chain carries TRBV20-1 and TRBJ1-6, with a possible D match to TRBD1 (5 bases). The CDR3 totals 15 residues. Germline loops: CDR1 DFQATT, CDR2 SNEGSKA (reference sequence). The V gene lost 3 bases and the J gene lost 7 bases, with 16 bases spanning the gap.

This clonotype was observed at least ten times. The CDR3 DNA follows: TGCGCCAGCAGTCAGGACTGGACCCAGTACTTC. Translated: CASSQDWTQYF. The chain uses TRBV5-1 and TRBJ2-5, with a weak D call TRBD2 (5 bases). This CDR3 has 11 amino acids. Trimming cost V 5 bases and J 7 bases, with 9 bases left between them. CDR1 and CDR2 from the germline V gene are SGHRS and YFSETQ.

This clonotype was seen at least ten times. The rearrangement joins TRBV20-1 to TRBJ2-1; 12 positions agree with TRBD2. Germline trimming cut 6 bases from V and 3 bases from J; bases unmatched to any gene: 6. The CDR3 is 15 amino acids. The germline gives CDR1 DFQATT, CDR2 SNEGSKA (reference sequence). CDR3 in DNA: TGCAGTGCGGAAACGGGACTAGCGGGCTACAATGAGCAGTTCTTC. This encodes CSAETGLAGYNEQFF.

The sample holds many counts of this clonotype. In DNA, the CDR3 is TGCAGCGTTGATCTAGCGGGGGGCCCAGGGCAGTTCTTC. Protein product: CSVDLAGGPGQFF. The chain couples TRBV29-1 to TRBJ2-1; the match to TRBD2 covers 11 bases. CDR1 and CDR2 (germline): SQVTM, ANQGSEA. The CDR3 consists of 13 residues. The J segment lost 12 bases and the V segment lost 3 bases, leaving 7 bases of the junction unmatched.

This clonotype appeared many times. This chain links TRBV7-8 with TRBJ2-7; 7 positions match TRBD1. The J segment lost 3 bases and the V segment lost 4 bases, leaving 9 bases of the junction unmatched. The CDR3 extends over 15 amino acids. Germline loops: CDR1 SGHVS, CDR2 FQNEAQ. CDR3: CASSSRTGALYEQYF. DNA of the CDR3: TGTGCCAGCAGCTCCCGAACAGGGGCCCTCTACGAGCAGTACTTC.

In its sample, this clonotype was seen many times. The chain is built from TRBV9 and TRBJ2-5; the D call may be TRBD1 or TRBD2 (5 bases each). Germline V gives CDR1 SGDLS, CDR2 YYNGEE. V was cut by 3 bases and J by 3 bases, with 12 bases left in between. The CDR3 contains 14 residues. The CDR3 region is CASSERGREETQYF. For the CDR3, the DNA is TGTGCCAGCAGCGAACGGGGCCGAGAAGAGACCCAGTACTTC.

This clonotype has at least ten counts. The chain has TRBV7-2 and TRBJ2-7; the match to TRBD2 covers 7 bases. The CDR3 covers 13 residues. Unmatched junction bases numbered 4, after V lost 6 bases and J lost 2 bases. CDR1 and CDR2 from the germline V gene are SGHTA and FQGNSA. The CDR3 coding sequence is TGTGCCAGCAGTAGCGGGTCCCCCTACGAGCAGTACTTC. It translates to CASSSGSPYEQYF.

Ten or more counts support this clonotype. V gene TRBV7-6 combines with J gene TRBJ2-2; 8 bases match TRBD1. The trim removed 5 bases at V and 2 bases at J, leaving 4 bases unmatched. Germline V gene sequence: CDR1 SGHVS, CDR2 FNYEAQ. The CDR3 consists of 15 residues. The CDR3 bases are TGTGCCAGCAGCACACAGGGGGGTAACACCGGGGAGCTGTTTTTT. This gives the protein CASSTQGGNTGELFF.

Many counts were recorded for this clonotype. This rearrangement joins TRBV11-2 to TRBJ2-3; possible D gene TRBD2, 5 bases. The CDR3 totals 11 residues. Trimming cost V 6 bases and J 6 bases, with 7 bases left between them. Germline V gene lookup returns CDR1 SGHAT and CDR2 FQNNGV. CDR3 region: CASSRGDTQYF. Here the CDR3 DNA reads TGTGCCAGCAGTCGAGGGGATACGCAGTATTTT.

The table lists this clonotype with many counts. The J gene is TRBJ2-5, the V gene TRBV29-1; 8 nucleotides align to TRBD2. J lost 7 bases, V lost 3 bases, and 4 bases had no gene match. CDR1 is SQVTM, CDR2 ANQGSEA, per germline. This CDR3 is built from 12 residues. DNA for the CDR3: TGCAGCGTTGATAGCGGGACGGGGACCCAGTACTTC. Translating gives CSVDSGTGTQYF.

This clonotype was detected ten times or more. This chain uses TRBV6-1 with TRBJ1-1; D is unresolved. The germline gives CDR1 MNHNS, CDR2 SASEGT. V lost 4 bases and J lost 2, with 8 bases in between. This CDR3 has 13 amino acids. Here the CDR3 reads CASSVWANTEAFF. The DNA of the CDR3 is TGTGCCAGCAGTGTTTGGGCTAACACTGAAGCTTTCTTT.

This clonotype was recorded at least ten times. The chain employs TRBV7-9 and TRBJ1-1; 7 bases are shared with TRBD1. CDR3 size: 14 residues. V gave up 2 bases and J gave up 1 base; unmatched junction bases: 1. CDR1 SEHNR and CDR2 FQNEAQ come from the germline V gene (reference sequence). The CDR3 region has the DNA TGTGCCAGCAGCTTATCAGGGGGGAACACTGAAGCTTTCTTT. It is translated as CASSLSGGNTEAFF.

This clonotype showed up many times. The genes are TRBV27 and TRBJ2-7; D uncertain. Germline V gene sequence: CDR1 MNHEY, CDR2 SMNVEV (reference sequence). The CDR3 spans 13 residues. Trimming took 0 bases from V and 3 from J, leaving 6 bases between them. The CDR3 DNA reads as TGTGCCAGCAGTTTATCAGGGATCTACGAGCAGTACTTC. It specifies CASSLSGIYEQYF.

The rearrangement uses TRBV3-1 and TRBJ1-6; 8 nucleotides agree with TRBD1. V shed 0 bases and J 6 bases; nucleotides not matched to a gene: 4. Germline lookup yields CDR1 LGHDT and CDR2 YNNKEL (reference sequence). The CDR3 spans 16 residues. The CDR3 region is CASSQEDRAANSPLHF. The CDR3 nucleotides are TGTGCCAGCAGCCAAGAGGACAGGGCCGCTAATTCACCCCTCCACTTT.

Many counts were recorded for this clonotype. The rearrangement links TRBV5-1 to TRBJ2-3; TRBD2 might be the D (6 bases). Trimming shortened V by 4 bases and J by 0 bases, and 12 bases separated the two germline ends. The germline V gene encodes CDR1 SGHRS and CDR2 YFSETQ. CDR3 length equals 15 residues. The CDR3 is CASSPLASSTDTQYF. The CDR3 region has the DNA TGCGCCAGCAGCCCGCTAGCGTCTAGCACAGATACGCAGTATTTT.

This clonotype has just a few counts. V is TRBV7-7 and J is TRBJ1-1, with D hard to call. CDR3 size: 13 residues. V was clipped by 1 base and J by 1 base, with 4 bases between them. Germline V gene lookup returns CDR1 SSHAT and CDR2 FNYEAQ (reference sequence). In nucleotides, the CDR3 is TGTGCCAGCAGCTTAGATCCGAACACTGAAGCTTTCTTT. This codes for CASSLDPNTEAFF.